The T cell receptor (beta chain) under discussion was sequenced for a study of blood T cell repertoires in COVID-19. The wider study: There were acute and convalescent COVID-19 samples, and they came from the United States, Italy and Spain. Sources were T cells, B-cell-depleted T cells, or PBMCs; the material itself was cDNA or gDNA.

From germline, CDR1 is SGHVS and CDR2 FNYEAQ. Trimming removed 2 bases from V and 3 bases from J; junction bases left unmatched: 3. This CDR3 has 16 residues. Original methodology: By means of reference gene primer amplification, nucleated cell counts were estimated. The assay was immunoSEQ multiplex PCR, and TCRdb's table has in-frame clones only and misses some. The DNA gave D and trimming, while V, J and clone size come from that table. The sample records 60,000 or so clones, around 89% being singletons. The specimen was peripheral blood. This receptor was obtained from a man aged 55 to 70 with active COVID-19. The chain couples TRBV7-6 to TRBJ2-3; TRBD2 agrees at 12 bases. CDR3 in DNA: TGTGCCAGCAGCTTACTAACTAGCGGGAGGACAGATACGCAGTATTTT. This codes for CASSLLTSGRTDTQYF.